Given below is one T cell receptor (beta chain) in context. Its antigen is not identified. Reverse transcription of all isolated RNA meant that expressed TCRB transcripts were sequenced. Approximately 4 million reads was the average for naive, central memory and regulatory T cell samples. The repertoire was sequenced with immunoSEQ multiplex PCR; TCRdb's copy has only in-frame clones and lacks some. The profile covers about 220,000 clones, with roughly a tenth appearing a single time and 1% to 1.5% taken by the ten largest. The data belong to a study of beta chain features in type 1 diabetes. Looking at the study overall: Patients looked much like healthy donors when it came to age, gender and cell yields. Study findings and constraints: Among type 1 diabetes patients, VDJ junctions had fewer insertions and more deletions.

The sequencing sample was made of central memory CD4+ T cells from blood. This TCR was sampled from a man younger than 35 in good health.

DNA for the CDR3: TGTGCCTGGAGGCTGGGACTAGCGGGGGCAAGTCGGTTCTTC. Translation: CAWRLGLAGASRFF. The chain employs TRBV30 and TRBJ2-1; 14 nucleotides align to TRBD2. Per germline, CDR1 GTSNPN and CDR2 SVGIG (reference sequence). The CDR3 contains 14 residues. V gave up 3 bases and J gave up 15 bases; unmatched junction bases: 10.